These 26 T cell receptor beta chains share one sample of origin, sequenced in a study of blood T cell repertoires in COVID-19. The data were produced by immunoSEQ multiplex PCR, yet TCRdb's version contains in-frame clones alone and is incomplete. The repertoire holds tens of thousands of clones, over 75% seen once, with approximately 6.9% in the top ten. Source material: peripheral blood. Receptors were obtained from a man between 60 and 75 years old with active or convalescent COVID-19.

The rearrangement links TRBV5-1 to TRBJ2-7; 9 nucleotides match TRBD1. The CDR3 runs 14 residues. The V and J ends lost 4 bases and 4 bases, in that order; junction bases with no gene match: 6. In germline, CDR1 is SGHRS, CDR2 YFSETQ. For the CDR3, the DNA is TGCGCCAGCAGCCGGGACAGGGTGAAATACGAGCAGTACTTC. This codes for CASSRDRVKYEQYF.

The gene calls are TRBV2 and TRBJ1-5; D may be TRBD1 (6 bases). Per the germline V gene, CDR1 is SNHLY and CDR2 is FYNNEI. Deletions cut 5 bases from V and 6 bases from J, with 11 bases between. This CDR3 is 13 amino acids long. The CDR3 region is CASSKQGSQPQHF. The CDR3 nucleotides are TGTGCCAGCAGTAAACAGGGCTCTCAGCCCCAGCATTTT.

The V and J genes are TRBV6-6 and TRBJ2-2; 9 nucleotides align to TRBD1. Germline V gene data show CDR1 as MNHNY and CDR2 as SVGAGI (reference sequence). Trimming took 5 bases from V and 6 from J; bases not matched to a gene: 4. CDR3 size: 14 residues. The CDR3 DNA is TGTGCCAGCAGTCGGACAGGGGTCGCCGGGGAGCTGTTTTTT. Translated, it gives CASSRTGVAGELFF.

The chain has TRBV6-5 and TRBJ2-7; TRBD1 matches 7 bases. The CDR3 totals 14 residues. V was pared by 6 bases and J by 2 bases, with 7 bases of the junction left unmatched. Germline assignment: CDR1 MNHEY and CDR2 SVGAGI. The CDR3 DNA follows: TGTGCCAGCAGAAGAGACAGGGTCCCCTACGAGCAGTACTTC. This codes for CASRRDRVPYEQYF.

V gene TRBV4-2 combines with J gene TRBJ1-2, with 7 positions matching TRBD1. The CDR3 sequence is 14 residues long. Germline loops: CDR1 LGHNA, CDR2 YNFKEQ. The V segment lost 4 bases and the J segment 2 bases; nucleotides outside the gene matches: 4. The CDR3 is CASSPGDSNYGYTF. In DNA, the CDR3 is TGTGCCAGCAGCCCGGGGGACAGCAACTATGGCTACACCTTC.

There are a few counts of this clone. The J gene is TRBJ1-4, the V gene TRBV5-6; the D is unclear. Trimming removed 1 base from V and 8 bases from J, with 9 bases in between. Germline V gene lookup returns CDR1 SGHDT and CDR2 YYEEEE. The CDR3 runs 13 residues. For the CDR3, the DNA is TGTGCCAGCAGCTTGAGAGGGTCGGAAAAACTGTTTTTT. Translating gives CASSLRGSEKLFF.

V and J are TRBV18 and TRBJ1-5; D gene uncertain. V dropped 3 bases and J dropped 6 bases, with 6 bases sitting between them. CDR3 size: 12 residues. From germline, CDR1 is KGHSH and CDR2 LQKENI. CDR3 protein: CASSPPGQPQHF. As DNA, the CDR3 is TGTGCCAGCTCACCTCCAGGTCAGCCCCAGCATTTT.

CDR3: CSVEVPPKNTEAFF. The CDR3 coding sequence is TGCAGCGTTGAAGTCCCCCCAAAGAACACTGAAGCTTTCTTT. The genes are TRBV29-1 and TRBJ1-1, with D unclear. V was shortened by 1 base and J by 1 base, with 10 bases between the two germline ends. This CDR3 is 14 amino acids long. The germline gives CDR1 SQVTM, CDR2 ANQGSEA. The full variable domain, completed using reference TRBV29-1 and TRBJ1-1, is SAVISQKPSRDICQRGTSLTIQCQVDSQVTMMFWYRQQPGQSLTLIATANQGSEATYESGFVIDKFPISRPNLTFSTLTVSNMSPEDSSIYLCSVEVPPKNTEAFFGQGTRLTVV.

This clone turned up a few times. The chain uses TRBV5-1 and TRBJ2-3; weak D call: TRBD2 (6 bases). Germline lookup yields CDR1 SGHRS and CDR2 YFSETQ. With 4 bases removed from V and 4 bases from J, the gap between germline ends came to 16 bases. The CDR3 sequence is 15 residues long. The CDR3, as DNA: TGCGCCAGCAGCCCAGGACGGGACTCAGCAGATACGCAGTATTTT. Translation: CASSPGRDSADTQYF.

This clone came up a few times. The CDR3 nucleotides are TGTGCCAGCAAAGGACAGGGGGGGTCAAAGACCCAGTACTTC. It is translated as CASKGQGGSKTQYF. The V gene is TRBV2, the J gene TRBJ2-5; TRBD1 aligns across 10 bases. The CDR3 extends over 14 amino acids. The junction had 8 bases not matched to a gene; V was cut back by 7 bases and J by 6 bases. Per germline, CDR1 SNHLY and CDR2 FYNNEI.

This sequence joins TRBV3-1 (or the pseudogene TRBV3-2) and TRBJ2-1; 9 nucleotides align to TRBD2. V shed 1 base, J shed 2 bases, and the junction held 3 bases outside the gene matches. Germline CDR1 is LGHDT and CDR2 is YNNKEL (reference sequence). The CDR3 sequence is 16 residues long. DNA of the CDR3: TGTGCCAGCAGCCAAGTCGCGGGGGGGACCTACAATGAGCAGTTCTTC. Residues: CASSQVAGGTYNEQFF.

This sequence joins TRBV5-5 and TRBJ2-1; tentatively, D is TRBD2 (6 bases). The CDR3 contains 16 residues. V dropped 2 bases and J dropped 1 base, with 13 bases sitting between them. Looked up from germline, CDR1 is SGHKS and CDR2 is YYEKEE (reference sequence). In nucleotides, the CDR3 is TGTGCCAGCAGCTTTAGCGCAGGGACTTCCTACAATGAGCAGTTCTTC. Translating it yields CASSFSAGTSYNEQFF.

This chain uses TRBV27 with TRBJ1-2; tentatively, D is TRBD1 (5 bases). V was trimmed by 4 bases and J by 8 bases, leaving 17 bases between them. Germline V gene data show CDR1 as MNHEY and CDR2 as SMNVEV (reference sequence). The CDR3 extends over 14 amino acids. The CDR3 DNA follows: TGTGCCAGCAGTTCCAGCGGGGGTTCAGGAGGCTACACCTTC. Amino acid sequence: CASSSSGGSGGYTF.

This chain links TRBV19 with TRBJ2-5; unclear D gene. The CDR3 is 14 residues long. In germline, CDR1 is LNHDA, CDR2 SQIVND (reference sequence). Between the trimmed V and J ends, which lost 1 base and 1 base, there was a span of 7 bases. The DNA of the CDR3 is TGTGCCAGTAGTATAGGTCCTAGCCAAGAGACCCAGTACTTC. Translation: CASSIGPSQETQYF.

The rearrangement links TRBV4-3 to TRBJ2-2; D might be TRBD2 (5 bases). Per the germline V gene, CDR1 is LGHNA and CDR2 is YSLEER. V lost 0 bases and J 8 bases, leaving 13 bases between the germline ends. This CDR3 is 15 amino acids long. DNA for the CDR3: TGCGCCAGCAGCCAAGATCCGGGAAATTCTGGGGAGCTGTTTTTT. Translation: CASSQDPGNSGELFF.

V is TRBV7-2 and J is TRBJ2-3; D gene uncertain. CDR3 length: 16 residues. Trimming shortened V by 2 bases and J by 2 bases, and 14 bases separated the two germline ends. Germline V lookup: CDR1 SGHTA, CDR2 FQGNSA. The CDR3 DNA reads as TGTGCCAGCAGCTTACGCGGTGATCATCCCACAGATACGCAGTATTTT. This sequence encodes CASSLRGDHPTDTQYF.

V and J are TRBV5-1 and TRBJ1-1; possible D gene TRBD1, 6 bases. V lost 7 bases, J lost 0 bases, and 13 bases lay in between. The CDR3 covers 14 residues. Germline CDR1 and CDR2: SGHRS and YFSETQ. In nucleotides, the CDR3 is TGCGCCAGCGGCCCGGGACATATGAACACTGAAGCTTTCTTT. Amino acids: CASGPGHMNTEAFF.

V usage is TRBV25-1 and J usage is TRBJ1-2; no firm D call. Trimming cost V 5 bases and J 7 bases, with 14 bases left between them. CDR3 length equals 13 residues. CDR1 is MGHDK, CDR2 SYGVNS, per germline. The CDR3 loop reads CASSPAGSVGYTF. The CDR3 DNA reads TGTGCCAGCAGTCCGGCGGGCAGCGTTGGCTACACCTTC.

CDR3 amino acids: CASSLGTSGTYTQYF. The CDR3 DNA follows: TGTGCCAGCAGCCTGGGGACTAGCGGGACCTATACGCAGTATTTT. The chain links TRBV7-2 to TRBJ2-3; 13 bases agree with TRBD2. CDR1 SGHTA and CDR2 FQGNSA come from the germline V gene. The CDR3 is 15 residues long. V shed 5 bases, J shed 7 bases, and the junction held 6 bases outside the gene matches.

The rearrangement uses TRBV6-5 and TRBJ1-1, with TRBD1 as a possible D gene (6 bases). CDR1 is MNHEY and CDR2 is SVGAGI in the germline V gene. There are 13 residues in the CDR3. Trimming took 6 bases from V and 2 from J, leaving 10 bases between them. This CDR3 reads CASRKTGNTEAFF. CDR3 coding DNA: TGTGCCAGCAGAAAGACAGGAAACACTGAAGCTTTCTTT.

The chain is built from TRBV5-8 and TRBJ2-1; maybe TRBD1 (6 bases). The length of the CDR3 is 14 residues. Germline loops: CDR1 SGHTS, CDR2 YDEGEE. V dropped 4 bases and J dropped 4 bases, with 12 bases sitting between them. The CDR3 bases are TGTGCCAGCAGCCCCGGGACAAAGTACAATGAGCAGTTCTTC. Translated, it gives CASSPGTKYNEQFF.

This sequence joins TRBV3-1 (or the pseudogene TRBV3-2) and TRBJ1-4, with D possibly TRBD1 on 6 matching bases. V was clipped by 2 bases and J by 3 bases, with 7 bases between them. Germline lookup yields CDR1 LGHDT and CDR2 YNNKEL (reference sequence). The CDR3 has 14 residues. In nucleotides, the CDR3 is TGTGCCAGCAGCCAACGGACAGCTAATGAAAAACTGTTTTTT. Amino acid sequence: CASSQRTANEKLFF.

V gene TRBV10-1 combines with J gene TRBJ2-1, with 14 positions matching TRBD2. Looked up from germline, CDR1 is WNHNN and CDR2 is SYGVQD (reference sequence). V gave up 6 bases and J gave up 9 bases; unmatched junction bases: 13. The CDR3 is 17 amino acids. CDR3 sequence: CASSELGTSGRYIEQFF. CDR3 bases: TGCGCCAGCAGCGAACTAGGGACTAGCGGGAGATATATTGAGCAGTTCTTC.

This clone was counted between two and nine times. The chain joins TRBV29-1 to TRBJ1-2, with 10 bases lining up with TRBD1. CDR1 is SQVTM, CDR2 ANQGSEA, per germline. The CDR3 has 13 amino acids. Losses at the gene ends were 7 bases for V and 6 bases for J; bases not matched to a gene: 8. CDR3: CSAGRQGADGYTF. DNA of the CDR3: TGCAGCGCTGGCAGACAGGGGGCGGATGGCTACACCTTC. Full variable domain (outside the CDR3, taken from reference TRBV29-1 and TRBJ1-2): SAVISQKPSRDICQRGTSLTIQCQVDSQVTMMFWYRQQPGQSLTLIATANQGSEATYESGFVIDKFPISRPNLTFSTLTVSNMSPEDSSIYLCSAGRQGADGYTFGSGTRLTVV.

The V call is TRBV14, the J call TRBJ1-5, with a possible D match to TRBD1 (6 bases). This CDR3 spans 14 amino acids. Germline V gene lookup returns CDR1 SGHDN and CDR2 FVKESK. The V gene lost 5 bases and the J gene lost 7 bases, with 15 bases spanning the gap. The CDR3 loop reads CASSWGGAGQPQHF. For the CDR3, the DNA is TGTGCCAGCAGCTGGGGGGGGGCAGGACAGCCCCAGCATTTT. Supplemented by reference TRBV14 and TRBJ1-5, the full variable domain reads EAGVTQFPSHSVIEKGQTVTLRCDPISGHDNLYWYRRVMGKEIKFLLHFVKESKQDESGMPNNRFLAERTGGTYSTLKVQPAELEDSGVYFCASSWGGAGQPQHFGDGTRLSIL.

This chain connects TRBV15 to TRBJ2-7, with TRBD2 identical over 13 bases. This CDR3 spans 18 amino acids. Germline CDR1 is LNHNV and CDR2 is YYDKDF (reference sequence). V shed 3 bases and J 2 bases; nucleotides not matched to a gene: 10. The CDR3 region has the DNA TGTGCCACCAGCAGGCCCAGACTAGCGGGAGGAGCAGCCTACGAGCAGTACTTC. Its protein is CATSRPRLAGGAAYEQYF.